The rows below give T cell receptor beta chains drawn from one sample of a study of blood T cell repertoires in COVID-19. Some clones are missing from TCRdb's copy, which holds only in-frame ones; the method was immunoSEQ multiplex PCR. The sample includes 150,000 or so clones, about nine tenths seen only once; the top ten take around 6.5%. The specimen was peripheral blood. Receptor source: a man older than 75 with acute or convalescent COVID-19. Both conserved end residues are part of each CDR3. D genes are given only for firm matches. Some rows have no size entry. The others give once, few or many, or a class for an expanded clone.

D,J,size,V,DNA,CDR3
NA,TRBJ2-7,NA,TRBV19,TGTGCCAGTAGTGGGTTTGGACAGACCTACGAGCAGTACTTC,CASSGFGQTYEQYF
NA,TRBJ2-7,NA,TRBV7-9,TGTGCCAGCAGCATCCCCGGGACACCGAGCTCCTACGAGCAGTACTTC,CASSIPGTPSSYEQYF
NA,TRBJ2-7,NA,TRBV18,TGTGCCAGCTCACAGGCAGACAGCGAGCAGTACTTC,CASSQADSEQYF
TRBD1,TRBJ2-1,NA,TRBV7-9,TGTGCCAGCAGCTTAGTGGCGGGACAGGGCTTCGAGCAGTTCTTC,CASSLVAGQGFEQFF
TRBD1,TRBJ2-5,NA,TRBV6-1,TGTGCCAGCAGTGAACTAACAGGGGGAGTGGGGCAAGAGACCCAGTACTTC,CASSELTGGVGQETQYF
NA,TRBJ1-4,NA,TRBV27,TGTGCCAGCAGTTTAGGAGGCCTGACTAATGAAAAACTGTTTTTT,CASSLGGLTNEKLFF
TRBD2,TRBJ2-2,NA,TRBV11-2,TGTGCCAGCAGGGCTGGGACTAGCGGGAGGGGGAACACCGGGGAGCTGTTTTTT,CASRAGTSGRGNTGELFF
TRBD1,TRBJ2-7,NA,TRBV7-9,TGTGCCAGCAGCATACCGGGACAGGGCTCCTACGAGCAGTACTTC,CASSIPGQGSYEQYF
NA,TRBJ2-5,NA,TRBV4-1,TGCGCCAGCAGCCTCCAGGGCCAACAAGAGCGAGAGACCCAGTACTTC,CASSLQGQQERETQYF
TRBD1,TRBJ1-1,NA,TRBV19,TGTGCCAGTAGCCGGGACAGGGGAAGGACTGAAGCTTTCTTT,CASSRDRGRTEAFF
TRBD2,TRBJ2-5,few,TRBV7-2,TGTGCCAGCAGCTTAGTAGCGGGAGGCCCGGAGACCCAGTACTTC,CASSLVAGGPETQYF
NA,TRBJ1-2,few,TRBV11-2,TGTGCCAGCAGCTTAGTGCGGGATTGGAACTATGGCTACACCTTC,CASSLVRDWNYGYTF
NA,TRBJ2-1,NA,TRBV13,TGTGCCAGCAGCTTAAAAGGGGGGGGATACAATGAGCAGTTCTTC,CASSLKGGGYNEQFF
TRBD1,TRBJ1-1,NA,TRBV27,TGTGCCAGCAGTAGCGGGACAGGGGGTATGAACACTGAAGCTTTCTTT,CASSSGTGGMNTEAFF
TRBD2,TRBJ2-3,many,TRBV7-9,TGTGCCAGCAGCTCCCAGAGGGCTAGCGGGAGGGATGACACAGATACGCAGTATTTT,CASSSQRASGRDDTDTQYF
TRBD1,TRBJ1-5,NA,TRBV4-1,TGCGCCAGCAGCCGAGTACAGGGGAAAAGCAATCAGCCCCAGCATTTT,CASSRVQGKSNQPQHF
NA,TRBJ1-1,NA,TRBV7-3,TGTGCCAGCAGCTTTACCTCATTGGGACGAACGGGGGCTGAAGCTTTCTTT,CASSFTSLGRTGAEAFF
NA,TRBJ2-2,NA,TRBV11-3,TGTGCCAGCAGCTTATATGGGACTTCGAACACCGGGGAGCTGTTTTTT,CASSLYGTSNTGELFF
TRBD2,TRBJ2-1,NA,TRBV6-4,TGTGCCAGCAGTCTTAGCGGGGGGTCGAATGAGCAGTTCTTC,CASSLSGGSNEQFF
NA,TRBJ2-7,NA,TRBV5-8,NA,CASSFGSGQGRPYEQYF